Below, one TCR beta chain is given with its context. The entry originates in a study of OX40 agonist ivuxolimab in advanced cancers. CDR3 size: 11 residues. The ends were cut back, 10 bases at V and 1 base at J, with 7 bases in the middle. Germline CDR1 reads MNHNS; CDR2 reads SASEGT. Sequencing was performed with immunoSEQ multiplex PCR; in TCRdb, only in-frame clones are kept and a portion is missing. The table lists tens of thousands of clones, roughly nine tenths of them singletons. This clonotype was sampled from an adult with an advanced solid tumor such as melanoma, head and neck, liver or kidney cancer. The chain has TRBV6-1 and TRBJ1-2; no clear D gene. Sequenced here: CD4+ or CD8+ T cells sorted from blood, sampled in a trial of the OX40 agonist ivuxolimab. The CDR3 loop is CATTLNYGYTF. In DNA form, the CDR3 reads TGTGCCACCACTCTTAACTATGGCTACACCTTC.